This is a list of T cell receptor beta chains from one sample in a study of blood T cell repertoires in COVID-19. Some clones are missing from TCRdb's copy, which holds only in-frame ones; the method was immunoSEQ multiplex PCR. The table lists over 110,000 clones, roughly 88% of them singletons. Sequenced input: peripheral blood. All receptors derive from a man aged 55 to 69 with active or convalescent COVID-19. Both conserved end residues are part of each CDR3. The order of the fields is clone size, V gene, D gene, J gene, CDR3 DNA, CDR3 protein. D genes are given only for firm matches. Some rows have no size entry. The others give once, few or many, or a class for an expanded clone.

>.|TRBV5-1|.|TRBJ1-2
TGCGCCAGCAGCTTGGGGCAGAGCGATGGCTACACCTTC
CASSLGQSDGYTF
>.|TRBV7-9|TRBD1|TRBJ1-4
TGTGCCAGCAGCAGACAGGGCTATGAAAAACTGTTTTTT
CASSRQGYEKLFF
>.|TRBV2|TRBD1|TRBJ1-1
TGTGCCAGCAGTGACCCGACAGGGGGTCTTCTTTTGAACACTGAAGCTTTCTTT
CASSDPTGGLLLNTEAFF
>.|TRBV19|.|TRBJ2-2
TGTGCCAGTAGTATGTTGGAGTTGAGTGGGGAGCTGTTTTTT
CASSMLELSGELFF
>.|TRBV6-2/TRBV6-3|.|TRBJ1-3
TGTGCCAGCAGTGAGGACTTCTCTGGAAACACCATATATTTT
CASSEDFSGNTIYF
>.|TRBV5-5|TRBD1|TRBJ1-4
TGTGCCAGCAGCTCCGGACAGGGTATTAATGAAAAACTGTTTTTT
CASSSGQGINEKLFF
>.|TRBV6-2/TRBV6-3|.|TRBJ1-1
TGTGCCAGCAGTTCAACTGGGGCTCCGAACACTGAAGCTTTCTTT
CASSSTGAPNTEAFF
>few|TRBV27|TRBD1|TRBJ1-3
TGTGCCAGCAGTTTATTACCACCGGGACAGGGGAACACCATATATTTT
CASSLLPPGQGNTIYF
>.|TRBV30|TRBD1|TRBJ1-1
TGTGCCTGGAGTCCAGGGGGGTACACTGAAGCTTTCTTT
CAWSPGGYTEAFF
>.|TRBV5-4|TRBD2|TRBJ2-1
TGTGCCAGCAGCTTTCAAGCGGGAGCCCAGGCTCGTGAGCAGTTCTTC
CASSFQAGAQAREQFF
>.|TRBV6-2/TRBV6-3|TRBD1|TRBJ2-7
TGTGCCAGCAGTTACCCCACAGGGGGCCTCGAGCAGTACTTC
CASSYPTGGLEQYF
>few|TRBV6-6|.|TRBJ1-4
TGTGCCAGCAGTCCTTACACCATGGCTGAAAAACTGTTTTTT
CASSPYTMAEKLFF
>.|TRBV19|.|TRBJ1-4
TGTGCCAGTAGTAAGCAACAGGTCGTTGCAACTAATGAAAAACTGTTTTTT
CASSKQQVVATNEKLFF
>.|TRBV19|.|TRBJ1-2
TGTGCCAGTAGTATAGGTTCGGGGTTTTCCCCCTATGGCTACACCTTC
CASSIGSGFSPYGYTF
>few|TRBV7-9|.|TRBJ1-2
TGTGCCAGCAGCCCCCGCGAGGGTTCTATCGGCTACACCTTC
CASSPREGSIGYTF
>.|TRBV4-3|TRBD1|TRBJ2-7
TGCGCCAGCAGCCAAGGGACAGGGTACGAGCAGTACTTC
CASSQGTGYEQYF
>.|TRBV5-1|.|TRBJ1-1
TGCGCCAGCAGCCCTCCGGACGGACTCAACACTGAAGCTTTCTTT
CASSPPDGLNTEAFF
>.|TRBV5-4|.|TRBJ2-6
TGTGCCAGCAGCTCATTTGGCGGGGCCAACGTCCTGACTTTC
CASSSFGGANVLTF
>.|TRBV7-9|.|TRBJ1-1
TGTGCCGCCCGAAGAGGGGGAAGCTTCACTGAAGCTTTCTTT
CAARRGGSFTEAFF
>.|TRBV5-1|.|TRBJ1-3
TGCGCCAGCAGCTTGGTTAGCGGGGCAGGAAACACCATATATTTT
CASSLVSGAGNTIYF
>.|TRBV5-1|.|TRBJ1-3
TGCGCCAGCAGCTTGGCGCAGGCCCACTCTGGAAACACCATATATTTT
CASSLAQAHSGNTIYF
>.|TRBV4-1|.|TRBJ2-5
TGCGCCAGCAGCCAAGATGGCCTTCAAGAGACCCAGTACTTC
CASSQDGLQETQYF
>few|TRBV18|TRBD1|TRBJ2-5
TGTGCCAGCTCACCCCCGCTCGGCGCTGGACAGGGCAAGAGACGGGAGACCCAGTACTTC
CASSPPLGAGQGKRRETQYF
>.|TRBV24-1|.|TRBJ1-1
TGTGCCACCATGAATGGGGGGACTGAGAACACTGAAGCTTTCTTT
CATMNGGTENTEAFF
>.|TRBV18|.|TRBJ1-1
TGTGCCAGCTCACCGGGACAAACGAACACTGAAGCTTTCTTT
CASSPGQTNTEAFF
>.|TRBV5-1|.|TRBJ2-2
TGCGCCAGCCGTGACTTTTCTCGGACCGGGGAGCTGTTTTTT
CASRDFSRTGELFF
>.|TRBV7-9|TRBD1|TRBJ1-3
TGTGCCAGCAGCACACCCCAGGACAGGGCCTCTGGAAACACCATATATTTT
CASSTPQDRASGNTIYF
>.|TRBV5-1|TRBD1|TRBJ1-1
TGCGCCAGCAGCGATAGGACAGGGGGCCCGACTGAAGCTTTCTTT
CASSDRTGGPTEAFF
>.|TRBV4-3|.|TRBJ2-1
TGCGCCAGCGGGGTGGGGCCGAGCTCCTACAATGAGCAGTTCTTC
CASGVGPSSYNEQFF
>.|TRBV30|.|TRBJ1-1
TGTGCCTTCCAGGGGATAGAGGCCTATGAAGCTTTCTTT
CAFQGIEAYEAFF
>.|TRBV19|.|TRBJ2-7
TGTGCCAGTAGTGTTCAACGCTTCTACTACGAGCAGTACTTC
CASSVQRFYYEQYF
>few|TRBV19|TRBD2|TRBJ2-1
TGTGCCAGTAGCGCGGGGGGAGGAGGTGAGCAGTTCTTC
CASSAGGGGEQFF
>.|TRBV2|TRBD1|TRBJ2-4
TGTGCCAGCAGTGTCGTGACGGGGACAGTTAAAAACATTCAGTACTTC
CASSVVTGTVKNIQYF
>.|TRBV19|TRBD1|TRBJ1-6
TGTGCCAGTAGTATATCCGCCCCCGGGACAGGGACCAGAGCCCGTCATTCAGGTTCACCCCTCCACTTT
CASSISAPGTGTRARHSGSPLHF
>.|TRBV20-1|TRBD1|TRBJ2-7
TGCAGTGCAACACAGACAGGGATGGGGTACTTC
CSATQTGMGYF
>.|TRBV30|TRBD1|TRBJ1-4
TGTGCCTGGAGTTGGGACAGGGGGCAATCAGCGGTGGAAAAACTGTTTTTT
CAWSWDRGQSAVEKLFF
>.|TRBV6-4|.|TRBJ1-4
TGTGCCAGCAGTGAAAGCGGGGGTCGGGATGAAAAACTGTTTTTT
CASSESGGRDEKLFF
>.|TRBV7-2|.|TRBJ1-1
TGTGCCAGCAGCTTAGAGGCGACAGGTGAAGCTTTCTTT
CASSLEATGEAFF
>.|TRBV6-6|.|TRBJ1-1
TGTGCCAGCAGTCAGGGACTCAACACTGAAGCTTTCTTT
CASSQGLNTEAFF
>.|TRBV6-5|.|TRBJ2-7
TGTGCCAGCAGTTACTCGTTAGGGAGCTCCTACGAGCAGTACTTC
CASSYSLGSSYEQYF